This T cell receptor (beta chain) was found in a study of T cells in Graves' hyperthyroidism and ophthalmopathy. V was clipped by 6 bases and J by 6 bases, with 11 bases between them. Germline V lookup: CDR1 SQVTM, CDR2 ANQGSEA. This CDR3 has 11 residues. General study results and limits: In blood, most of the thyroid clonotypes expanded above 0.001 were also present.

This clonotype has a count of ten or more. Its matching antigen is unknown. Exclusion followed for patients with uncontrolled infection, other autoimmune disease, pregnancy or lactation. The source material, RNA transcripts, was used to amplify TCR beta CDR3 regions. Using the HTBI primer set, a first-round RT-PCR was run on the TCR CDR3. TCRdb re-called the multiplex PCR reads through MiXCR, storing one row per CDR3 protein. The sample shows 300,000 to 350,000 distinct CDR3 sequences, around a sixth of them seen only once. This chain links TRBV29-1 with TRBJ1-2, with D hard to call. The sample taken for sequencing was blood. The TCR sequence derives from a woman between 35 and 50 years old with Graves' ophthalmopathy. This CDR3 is CSVAGADGYTF. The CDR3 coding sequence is TGCAGCGTGGCGGGTGCTGATGGCTACACCTTC.